Shown below are 28 T cell receptor beta chains from a single sample sequenced in a study of shared clonotypes between healthy human individuals. The protocol was immunoSEQ multiplex PCR, while the TCRdb copy is restricted to in-frame clones and leaves out a portion. The sample shows more than 1.2 million clones, approximately 98.5% of them seen only once. Source material: naive CD4+ T cells sorted from blood. Sample subset: CD45RA+ positively selected. These receptors originate from a man younger than 40 in good health.

This clone is a singleton in its sample. This chain connects TRBV28 to TRBJ1-1, with 8 positions matching TRBD1. Germline V lookup: CDR1 MDHEN, CDR2 SYDVKM. The CDR3 spans 13 residues. V lost 9 bases, J lost 5 bases, and 8 bases stayed unmatched. DNA of the CDR3: TGTGCCAGTCAGGGGGCTTCGGGTACTGAAGCTTTCTTT. Its protein is CASQGASGTEAFF.

Here the CDR3 reads CASSFTSGILSSFYEQYF. DNA for the CDR3: TGCGCCAGCAGTTTTACTAGCGGGATTCTGAGTAGTTTCTACGAGCAGTACTTC. V and J are TRBV5-1 and TRBJ2-7; 10 positions agree with TRBD2. Germline V CDR1 and CDR2: SGHRS, YFSETQ. V was clipped by 5 bases and J by 3 bases; unmatched bases: 17. This CDR3 comprises 18 residues.

J is TRBJ2-1 and V is TRBV11-2; no reliable D call. Germline V gives CDR1 SGHAT, CDR2 FQNNGV. The length of the CDR3 is 13 residues. The ends were cut back, 3 bases at V and 8 bases at J, with 11 bases in the middle. Written as DNA, the CDR3 is TGTGCCAGCAGCTTGGAGTTCGTCGATGAGCAGTTCTTC. Protein product: CASSLEFVDEQFF.

The gene calls are TRBV2 and TRBJ2-1; tentatively, D is TRBD1 (6 bases). Germline V gives CDR1 SNHLY, CDR2 FYNNEI. V lost 10 bases and J 6 bases, leaving 22 bases between the germline ends. The CDR3 sequence is 15 residues long. Here the CDR3 DNA reads TGTGCCATCTCTAGGCAGGACAGTGCCCTCAATGAGCAGTTCTTC. Residues: CAISRQDSALNEQFF.

This rearrangement joins TRBV5-3 to TRBJ2-1; D ambiguous. TRBV5-3 carries the ORF label, with uncertain function. The CDR3 has 15 residues. Deletions cut 3 bases from V and 6 bases from J, with 16 bases between. In nucleotides, the CDR3 is TGTGCCAGAAGCTCCCTTAGGCAGTTTGGCAATGAGCAGTTCTTC. Translation: CARSSLRQFGNEQFF.

The rearrangement uses TRBV5-6 and TRBJ2-2; D unresolved. The V gene lost 0 bases and the J gene lost 0 bases, with 9 bases spanning the gap. Per germline, CDR1 SGHDT and CDR2 YYEEEE. This CDR3 contains 16 residues. The CDR3 DNA is TGTGCCAGCAGCTTGGCCCTAGTAGCGAACACCGGGGAGCTGTTTTTT. The encoded protein is CASSLALVANTGELFF.

The chain joins TRBV2 to TRBJ1-5, with no clear D. Germline lookup yields CDR1 SNHLY and CDR2 FYNNEI. Trimming pared 4 bases from V and 4 bases from J, leaving 8 bases between. CDR3 length: 13 residues. The CDR3 loop reads CASSGGGNQPQHF. CDR3 sequence (DNA): TGTGCCAGCAGTGGTGGCGGGAATCAGCCCCAGCATTTT. The full variable domain, in which reference TRBV2 and TRBJ1-5 provide the parts outside the CDR3, is EPEVTQTPSHQVTQMGQEVILRCVPISNHLYFYWYRQILGQKVEFLVSFYNNEISEKSEIFDDQFSVERPDGSNFTLKIRSTKLEDSAMYFCASSGGGNQPQHFGDGTRLSIL.

The chain links TRBV6-1 to TRBJ1-1; perhaps TRBD1 as D (6 bases). Trimming shortened V by 6 bases and J by 9 bases, and 14 bases separated the two germline ends. The CDR3 is made up of 12 amino acids. In germline, CDR1 is MNHNS, CDR2 SASEGT. The CDR3 coding sequence is TGTGCCAGCAGAAGTGAAGGGGGAAAAGCTTTCTTT. This gives the protein CASRSEGGKAFF.

V gene TRBV28 combines with J gene TRBJ2-2; the D is unclear. This CDR3 is 12 amino acids long. V lost 7 bases and J lost 6, with 9 bases in between. Germline V gives CDR1 MDHEN, CDR2 SYDVKM. Here the CDR3 DNA reads TGTGCCAGCACGTCACATCCCGGGGAGCTGTTTTTT. Residues: CASTSHPGELFF.

The chain links TRBV14 to TRBJ2-1, with 9 bases matching TRBD2. V was clipped by 3 bases and J by 1 base; unmatched bases: 28. This CDR3 comprises 24 residues. The germline CDR1 and CDR2 sequences are SGHDN and FVKESK. CDR3 protein: CASSQQESGPWGQGTSRSYNEQFF. In DNA, the CDR3 is TGTGCCAGCAGCCAGCAAGAATCAGGCCCTTGGGGGCAGGGGACTAGCCGGTCCTACAATGAGCAGTTCTTC.

This CDR3 is CATVLQDTTEAFF. The CDR3 DNA reads TGTGCCACCGTTCTCCAGGACACCACTGAAGCTTTCTTT. The rearrangement uses TRBV10-3 and TRBJ1-1, with D tentatively TRBD1 (5 bases). The CDR3 is made up of 13 amino acids. In germline, CDR1 is ENHRY, CDR2 SYGVKD. V was trimmed by 10 bases and J by 4 bases, leaving 16 bases between them.

This clone was observed a single time. This CDR3 is also generated by other DNA sequences in the sample. This sequence joins TRBV2 and TRBJ2-7; D possibly corresponds to TRBD2 (5 bases). The length of the CDR3 is 11 residues. CDR1 is SNHLY and CDR2 is FYNNEI in the germline V gene. V lost 8 bases, J lost 4 bases, and 9 bases lay in between. This CDR3 is CASSSGYEQYF. As DNA, the CDR3 is TGTGCCAGCTCCAGCGGATACGAGCAGTACTTC.

The CDR3 sequence: CASSNGQWSGYTF. CDR3 coding DNA: TGTGCCAGTAGTAATGGACAGTGGAGCGGCTACACCTTC. This chain links TRBV19 with TRBJ1-2; tentatively, D is TRBD1 (6 bases). Germline V gives CDR1 LNHDA, CDR2 SQIVND (reference sequence). With 4 bases removed from V and 8 bases from J, the gap between germline ends came to 14 bases. CDR3 length: 13 amino acids.

The chain joins TRBV4-3 to TRBJ2-7; possible D gene TRBD1, 5 bases. V gave up 1 base and J gave up 0 bases, with 10 bases separating them. Germline V gene sequence: CDR1 LGHNA, CDR2 YSLEER. The CDR3 runs 15 residues. CDR3 sequence (DNA): TGCGCCAGCAGCCAAGGCAGTAGGGGCTCCTACGAGCAGTACTTC. The encoded protein is CASSQGSRGSYEQYF.

The V call is TRBV29-1, the J call TRBJ1-1; TRBD1 agrees at 9 bases. This CDR3 contains 13 residues. Germline trimming cut 4 bases from V and 3 bases from J; bases unmatched to any gene: 3. Germline assignment: CDR1 SQVTM and CDR2 ANQGSEA. The CDR3 protein is CSVGRTGDTEAFF. The CDR3 nucleotides are TGCAGCGTTGGTAGGACAGGGGACACTGAAGCTTTCTTT.

The chain is built from TRBV4-1 and TRBJ1-4, with D hard to call. This CDR3 region has 13 residues. Germline loops: CDR1 MGHRA, CDR2 YSYEKL. Trimming took off 4 bases at V and 7 bases at J, with 10 bases between the two ends. For the CDR3, the DNA is TGCGCCAGCAGCCTCGGGCCGCCTGAAAAACTGTTTTTT. Translating gives CASSLGPPEKLFF.

The V gene is TRBV19, the J gene TRBJ1-5; no clear D gene. This CDR3 contains 15 residues. The germline CDR1 and CDR2 sequences are LNHDA and SQIVND (reference sequence). The germline V and J ends were trimmed by 6 bases and 0 bases, with 12 bases remaining between them. The CDR3 DNA sequence: TGTGCCAGTAGGACGACAAGCGATAGCAATCAGCCCCAGCATTTT. Amino acid sequence: CASRTTSDSNQPQHF.

This chain joins TRBV11-2 and TRBJ2-3; 12 nucleotides agree with TRBD2. This CDR3 has 17 amino acids. Germline V gene lookup returns CDR1 SGHAT and CDR2 FQNNGV. The V and J ends lost 5 bases and 4 bases, in that order; junction bases with no gene match: 10. CDR3 amino acids: CASSPRTSGVGADTQYF. CDR3 nucleotide sequence: TGTGCCAGCAGCCCCCGGACTAGCGGGGTGGGGGCAGATACGCAGTATTTT. Drawing the rest from reference TRBV11-2 and TRBJ2-3, the complete variable domain is EAGVAQSPRYKIIEKRQSVAFWCNPISGHATLYWYQQILGQGPKLLIQFQNNGVVDDSQLPKDRFSAERLKGVDSTLKIQPAKLEDSAVYLCASSPRTSGVGADTQYFGPGTRLTVL.

V and J are TRBV6-6 and TRBJ2-3; 7 bases align to TRBD2. Germline V gene lookup returns CDR1 MNHNY and CDR2 SVGAGI (reference sequence). V lost 6 bases and J lost 7; bases outside the gene matches: 13. The length of the CDR3 is 15 residues. The CDR3 loop reads CASRRAGTASYTQYF. As DNA, the CDR3 is TGTGCCAGCAGACGAGCGGGGACCGCCTCTTATACGCAGTATTTT.

The rearrangement uses TRBV19 and TRBJ2-5, with 9 bases aligning to TRBD1. Germline V lookup: CDR1 LNHDA, CDR2 SQIVND (reference sequence). Trimming removed 8 bases from V and 4 bases from J; junction bases left unmatched: 17. The CDR3 loop spans 17 amino acids. The DNA for the CDR3 is TGTGCCAGTGGGACAGGGCATCTTGGTAAACGTAGAGAGACCCAGTACTTC. The encoded protein is CASGTGHLGKRRETQYF.

The chain uses TRBV10-3 and TRBJ1-1; D is undetermined. Trimming cost V 10 bases and J 8 bases, with 23 bases left between them. Germline V lookup: CDR1 ENHRY, CDR2 SYGVKD. The CDR3 totals 14 residues. CDR3 sequence: CATTPGVAVGEAFF. The DNA of the CDR3 is TGTGCCACTACCCCCGGGGTAGCAGTGGGGGAAGCTTTCTTT.

As to this clone: Germline is not matched at one junction end, which may reflect a read error. CDR3 in DNA: TGTGCCAGCAACCAACAGGGGCCGGGCACTGAAGCTTTCTTT. This translates into CASNQQGPGTEAFF. The rearrangement links TRBV14 to TRBJ1-1; 7 nucleotides match TRBD1. The germline V gene has CDR1 SGHDN and CDR2 FVKESK. The CDR3 is 14 amino acids.

The genes are TRBV7-3 and TRBJ2-3, with D perhaps matching TRBD1 (6 bases). Germline V gene data show CDR1 as SGHTA and CDR2 as FQGTGA. The CDR3 covers 16 residues. With 2 bases removed from V and 1 base from J, the gap between germline ends came to 13 bases. The CDR3 DNA reads TGTGCCAGCAGCTTATTGGGAGCAGGGGGCACAGATACGCAGTATTTT. Translation gives CASSLLGAGGTDTQYF.

The chain recombines TRBV5-4 with TRBJ2-3, with D possibly matching TRBD2 (6 bases). The CDR3 is 16 amino acids. Trimming removed 4 bases at V and 0 bases at J, with 15 bases between. Germline CDR1 is SGHNT and CDR2 is YYREEE (reference sequence). CDR3 in amino acids: CASSSPRAGSTDTQYF. The CDR3 region has the DNA TGTGCCAGCAGCAGCCCAAGGGCGGGAAGCACAGATACGCAGTATTTT.

The V and J genes are TRBV4-3 and TRBJ1-2; D is unresolved. Trimming removed 0 bases from V and 7 bases from J, with 12 bases in between. This CDR3 region has 14 residues. Germline V gives CDR1 LGHNA, CDR2 YSLEER. The CDR3 DNA reads TGCGCCAGCAGCCAAGAGGGGATCCTGCGTGGCTACACCTTC. Translating gives CASSQEGILRGYTF.

The rearrangement uses TRBV18 and TRBJ1-1; D uncertain. The CDR3 extends over 17 amino acids. Germline V gene sequence: CDR1 KGHSH, CDR2 LQKENI. With 1 base removed from V and 1 base from J, the gap between germline ends came to 16 bases. In DNA, the CDR3 is TGTGCCAGCTCACCACGCCGACAAAAGATAACGAACACTGAAGCTTTCTTT. Amino acids: CASSPRRQKITNTEAFF.

The chain is built from TRBV28 and TRBJ2-1; D gene unclear. The germline V gene encodes CDR1 MDHEN and CDR2 SYDVKM. The ends were cut back, 3 bases at V and 0 bases at J, with 9 bases in the middle. The CDR3 has 15 amino acids. The CDR3 coding sequence is TGTGCCAGCAGTTTTGTGCGGTTCTCCTACAATGAGCAGTTCTTC. Protein sequence: CASSFVRFSYNEQFF. The full variable domain, in which reference TRBV28 and TRBJ2-1 provide the parts outside the CDR3, is DVKVTQSSRYLVKRTGEKVFLECVQDMDHENMFWYRQDPGLGLRLIYFSYDVKMKEKGDIPEGYSVSREKKERFSLILESASTNQTSMYLCASSFVRFSYNEQFFGPGTRLTVL.

This clone has only one observation. This sequence joins TRBV5-6 and TRBJ2-2; TRBD2 agrees at 9 bases. After removal of 2 bases from V and 1 base from J, the junction contained 3 bases not matched to a gene. This CDR3 has 16 residues. Germline loops: CDR1 SGHDT, CDR2 YYEEEE. The CDR3: CASSLGGRGNTGELFF. CDR3 DNA: TGTGCCAGCAGCTTAGGCGGGAGGGGGAACACCGGGGAGCTGTTTTTT.